The clone carrying this T cell receptor beta chain was found a few times. The source of the sample is a study of molecular identifiers for immune sequencing clone quantification. MiXCR, run by TCRdb on the PCR reads, gives a single entry per CDR3 protein. The sample carries approximately 97,000 distinct CDR3 sequences, 24% recorded once. Germline CDR1 MNHNS, CDR2 SASEGT. The CDR3 contains 16 residues. V lost 3 bases to trimming and J lost 2 bases; unmatched junction nucleotides: 9. This sequence joins TRBV6-1 and TRBJ2-7; 8 bases are a match to TRBD1. Sequencing used naive CD8+ T cells from blood, with Jurkat cell RNA spiked in. The sample's subset: FACS-sorted CD8+CD4-CCR7+CD45RA+ naive T cells. This receptor was taken from a human donor in good health. Some libraries in this study had Jurkat cell RNA spiked in. CDR3 region: CASSDARGQATYEQYF. Written as DNA, the CDR3 is TGTGCCAGCAGTGACGCAAGGGGACAGGCAACCTACGAGCAGTACTTC.